One and the same sample provided the 18 T cell receptor beta chains below, sequenced in a study of blood T cell repertoires in COVID-19. This table comes from immunoSEQ multiplex PCR, and its TCRdb copy is limited to in-frame clones, with some not included. There are roughly 270,000 clones in the sample; around 90% occur only once, and approximately 8.5% lies in the top ten. The sample taken for sequencing was peripheral blood. These receptors were collected from a man aged 18 to 30 with active or convalescent COVID-19.

The V gene is TRBV2, the J gene TRBJ2-3, with 9 bases aligning to TRBD2. V shed 6 bases and J 4 bases; nucleotides not matched to a gene: 14. The CDR3 is 17 amino acids. Germline V gene lookup returns CDR1 SNHLY and CDR2 FYNNEI. The CDR3 nucleotides read TGTGCCAGCAGGCCACCAGGTGGCGGGGGGGCCCCAGATACGCAGTATTTT. Translating it yields CASRPPGGGGAPDTQYF.

This chain links TRBV29-1 with TRBJ1-2, with 11 bases aligning to TRBD1. The J segment lost 3 bases and the V segment lost 0 bases, leaving 12 bases of the junction unmatched. From germline, CDR1 is SQVTM and CDR2 ANQGSEA. The CDR3 runs to 18 residues. This CDR3 reads CSVEDRGLWGQGDYGYTF. CDR3 nucleotides: TGCAGCGTTGAAGATCGTGGTCTTTGGGGACAGGGGGACTATGGCTACACCTTC.

The gene calls are TRBV7-9 and TRBJ1-1; 9 bases are shared with TRBD1. CDR3 size: 15 residues. Trimming removed 5 bases from V and 1 base from J; junction bases left unmatched: 5. CDR1 SEHNR and CDR2 FQNEAQ come from the germline V gene (reference sequence). This CDR3 reads CASSLGDRANTEAFF. CDR3 in DNA: TGTGCCAGCAGCCTGGGGGACAGGGCGAACACTGAAGCTTTCTTT.

The chain combines TRBV9 with TRBJ2-3; TRBD2 aligns across 12 bases. V lost 0 bases and J lost 1; bases outside the gene matches: 9. This CDR3 contains 19 residues. CDR1 and CDR2 (germline): SGDLS, YYNGEE. CDR3 DNA sequence: TGTGCCAGCAGCGTAGTGCCCTTACGACTAGCGGGGGGCACAGATACGCAGTATTTT. Translation gives CASSVVPLRLAGGTDTQYF.

V gene TRBV4-3 combines with J gene TRBJ2-7, with a tentative D call TRBD2 (6 bases). The CDR3 runs to 16 residues. Germline CDR1 is LGHNA and CDR2 is YSLEER. V was shortened by 3 bases and J by 4 bases, with 19 bases between the two germline ends. CDR3 DNA sequence: TGCGCCAGCAGCCACTCCGCGACGGGGGAGATATACGAGCAGTACTTC. Translating gives CASSHSATGEIYEQYF.

The gene calls are TRBV4-3 and TRBJ2-5; tentatively, D is TRBD1 (6 bases). The length of the CDR3 is 16 residues. V was cut by 4 bases and J by 5 bases, with 20 bases left in between. Germline CDR1 is LGHNA and CDR2 is YSLEER. The CDR3 loop is CASSLDPPPGAETQYF. The DNA for the CDR3 is TGCGCCAGCAGCCTCGACCCTCCCCCAGGGGCGGAGACCCAGTACTTC.

This chain uses TRBV15 with TRBJ2-5; 7 bases align to TRBD1. CDR1 is LNHNV, CDR2 YYDKDF, per germline (reference sequence). There are 16 residues in the CDR3. J gave up 5 bases and V 1 base, and 10 bases lay outside the gene matches. The CDR3 bases are TGTGCCACCAGCAGAGTTAGGGGAAGGGGGCTGGAGACCCAGTACTTC. Its protein is CATSRVRGRGLETQYF.

The rearrangement uses TRBV6-2 or TRBV6-3 and TRBJ1-6, with 8 positions matching TRBD1. V shed 5 bases, J shed 7 bases, and the junction held 13 bases outside the gene matches. CDR3 size: 17 residues. Germline-derived CDR1 and CDR2 are MNHEY and SVGEGT. Here the CDR3 reads CASSQPVGTGTNSPLHF. The CDR3 nucleotides read TGTGCCAGCAGTCAACCCGTGGGGACAGGCACGAATTCACCCCTCCACTTT.

This chain joins TRBV19 and TRBJ1-5, with TRBD1 matching over 8 bases. CDR3 length: 14 residues. Per germline, CDR1 LNHDA and CDR2 SQIVND (reference sequence). Trimming took 4 bases from V and 6 from J; bases not matched to a gene: 5. The CDR3 here is CASSNGQGGQPQHF. The CDR3, as DNA: TGTGCCAGTAGTAACGGACAGGGTGGTCAGCCCCAGCATTTT.

This chain uses TRBV28 with TRBJ2-1; 8 nucleotides agree with TRBD2. The CDR3 extends over 18 amino acids. Germline V lookup: CDR1 MDHEN, CDR2 SYDVKM. V gave up 4 bases and J gave up 5 bases; unmatched junction bases: 16. The DNA for the CDR3 is TGTGCCAGCAGTTCTCACCGATGGACTAGCCTGGGCGACAATGAGCAGTTCTTC. The encoded protein is CASSSHRWTSLGDNEQFF.

This clone has a single count. This sequence joins TRBV5-6 and TRBJ1-6, with unresolved D. Germline V gene lookup returns CDR1 SGHDT and CDR2 YYEEEE. The CDR3 is 15 amino acids. V dropped 0 bases and J dropped 5 bases, with 9 bases sitting between them. The CDR3: CASSLEYTNNSPLHF. The CDR3 DNA reads TGTGCCAGCAGCTTGGAGTACACGAATAATTCACCCCTCCACTTT. The entire variable domain, with the rest obtained from reference TRBV5-6 and TRBJ1-6, is as follows: DAGVTQSPTHLIKTRGQQVTLRCSPKSGHDTVSWYQQALGQGPQFIFQYYEEEERQRGNFPDRFSGHQFPNYSSELNVNALLLGDSALYLCASSLEYTNNSPLHFGNGTRLTVT.

This clone was observed once. The gene calls are TRBV6-5 and TRBJ1-2; 7 bases fit TRBD1. Germline trimming cut 2 bases from V and 3 bases from J; bases unmatched to any gene: 3. Per the germline V gene, CDR1 is MNHEY and CDR2 is SVGAGI. CDR3 length equals 14 residues. The CDR3 bases are TGTGCCAGCAGTTACCCCAGGGGGTACTATGGCTACACCTTC. It yields the protein CASSYPRGYYGYTF.

The rearrangement links TRBV4-1 to TRBJ2-3; 11 nucleotides align to TRBD2. Germline V lookup: CDR1 MGHRA, CDR2 YSYEKL. With 2 bases clipped from V and 0 bases from J, the junction kept 7 bases outside the gene matches. There are 18 residues in the CDR3. Here the CDR3 reads CASSQFPSGGWSTDTQYF. CDR3 in DNA: TGCGCCAGCAGCCAATTTCCTAGCGGGGGGTGGAGCACAGATACGCAGTATTTT.

The V gene is TRBV4-3, the J gene TRBJ1-1; 7 bases are shared with TRBD1. The trim removed 1 base at V and 0 bases at J, leaving 5 bases unmatched. The CDR3 runs to 16 residues. Germline V CDR1 and CDR2: LGHNA, YSLEER. CDR3 amino acids: CASSQGWGTVNTEAFF. In DNA form, the CDR3 reads TGCGCCAGCAGCCAAGGATGGGGGACAGTGAACACTGAAGCTTTCTTT.

The V and J genes are TRBV19 and TRBJ2-7; 10 bases align to TRBD1. Trimming took 6 bases from V and 2 from J; bases not matched to a gene: 7. Germline lookup yields CDR1 LNHDA and CDR2 SQIVND (reference sequence). The CDR3 totals 15 residues. CDR3 sequence: CASSPYGTGAYEQYF. The CDR3 DNA is TGTGCCAGTAGCCCATATGGGACAGGGGCCTACGAGCAGTACTTC.

This chain uses TRBV6-6 with TRBJ2-7; maybe TRBD1 (6 bases). The V end lost 1 base, the J end lost 3 bases, and 7 bases lay between the germline ends. Per the germline V gene, CDR1 is MNHNY and CDR2 is SVGAGI (reference sequence). This CDR3 region has 13 residues. The CDR3 nucleotides read TGTGCCAGCAGTTACTTGGGACACTACGAGCAGTACTTC. As protein: CASSYLGHYEQYF.

This chain joins TRBV19 and TRBJ1-1; possible D gene TRBD1, 6 bases. V lost 8 bases, J lost 4 bases, and 14 bases lay in between. CDR3 size: 13 residues. Germline CDR1 is LNHDA and CDR2 is SQIVND (reference sequence). Written as DNA, the CDR3 is TGTGCCAGTCAAAGAGGGGGGGGCACTGAAGCTTTCTTT. It translates to CASQRGGGTEAFF.

The rearrangement uses TRBV2 and TRBJ1-4; D remains unclear. The CDR3 length is 13 residues. The germline V gene has CDR1 SNHLY and CDR2 FYNNEI. The V gene lost 7 bases and the J gene lost 4 bases, with 10 bases spanning the gap. CDR3 nucleotides: TGTGCCAGCACCCAGACTTATAATGAAAAACTGTTTTTT. It codes for CASTQTYNEKLFF. Full variable domain (outside the CDR3, taken from reference TRBV2 and TRBJ1-4): EPEVTQTPSHQVTQMGQEVILRCVPISNHLYFYWYRQILGQKVEFLVSFYNNEISEKSEIFDDQFSVERPDGSNFTLKIRSTKLEDSAMYFCASTQTYNEKLFFGSGTQLSVL.